This T cell receptor beta chain was sequenced for a study of T cells expressing NK-cell markers. Across the study: Sequencing covered eight donors, seven HCMV-seropositive and one seronegative.

The germline V gene encodes CDR1 SEHNR and CDR2 FQNEAQ (reference sequence). The CDR3 loop spans 14 amino acids. A remark on this clonotype: Its antigen is unidentified.

Researchers built TCR beta cDNA using 5'RACE template switching with UMIs. Reanalyzing the 5' RACE reads, TCRdb keeps one entry per CDR3 protein, without DNA. The ten top clones account for around 4%, within a sample of approximately 550,000 distinct CDR3 sequences. Regarding the study as a whole: A range of roughly 1.0-8% of CD8+ T cells consisted of dominant NKG2C+ clonotypes in several donors. In a handful of donors, dominant clonotypes made up about 25-65% of CD3+CD56-NKG2C+ cells.

This chain links TRBV7-9 with TRBJ1-5; TCRdb's D call, TRBD1, is unchecked because there is no DNA. Sequenced: blood T cells: a sorted CD56 or NKG2C T cell subset, CD4+ or CD8+ T cells, or bulk PBMC T cells (not recorded which). The sequence derives from a man younger than 35 in good health. The CDR3 sequence is CASSATGVNQPQHF.